The 8 T cell receptor beta chains below all came from one sample that was sequenced in a study of Graves' ophthalmopathy and Graves' hyperthyroidism. Scientists amplified the TCR beta CDR3 regions from RNA transcripts. Investigators did first-round RT-PCR with HTBI primers, then second-round multiplex PCR. MiXCR, run by TCRdb on the multiplex PCR reads, gives a single entry per CDR3 protein. The table has about 640,000 distinct CDR3 sequences, over 40% seen once; the top ten hold over 2.5%. The sequencing input was peripheral blood. These receptors were collected from an adult man with Graves' ophthalmopathy.

V gene TRBV4-2 combines with J gene TRBJ1-2; 7 bases align to TRBD1. J was trimmed by 2 bases and V by 1 base; bases with no gene match: 7. The CDR3 spans 16 residues. In germline, CDR1 is LGHNA, CDR2 YNFKEQ. Here the CDR3 reads CASSQGPRGVNYGYTF. CDR3 coding DNA: TGTGCCAGCAGCCAAGGTCCCAGGGGGGTGAACTATGGCTACACCTTC.

This clonotype was seen ten or more times. The junction differs from germline at one of its ends, possibly a read error. The V call is TRBV5-1, the J call TRBJ1-4, with TRBD1 as a possible D gene (5 bases). CDR1 is SGHRS, CDR2 YFSETQ, per germline. The CDR3 is 15 residues long. For the CDR3, the DNA is TGTGCCAGCAGCTTAACCGGGACCGGTAATGAAAAACTGTTTTTT. The encoded protein is CASSLTGTGNEKLFF. The variable domain in full, completed from reference TRBV5-1 and TRBJ1-4, reads KAGVTQTPRYLIKTRGQQVTLSCSPISGHRSVSWYQQTPGQGLQFLFEYFSETQRNKGNFPGRFSGRQFSNSRSEMNVSTLELGDSALYLCASSLTGTGNEKLFFGSGTQLSVL.

Note on this clonotype: A read error may explain this, as a much larger clone is one base away. The CDR3 here is CASSQEGRQNTEAFF. CDR3 DNA: TGCGCCAGCAGCCAAGAAGGGCGGCAGAACACTGAAGCTTTCTTT. This rearrangement joins TRBV7-9 to TRBJ1-1; no firm D call. The CDR3 consists of 15 residues. Germline CDR1 SEHNR, CDR2 FQNEAQ (reference sequence).

Comments on this clonotype: The CDR3 end shows no conserved phenylalanine or tryptophan, and so a read error is likely. The CDR3 loop is CSASLFATNEKLFI. In DNA, the CDR3 is TGCAGTGCTAGCCTATTCGCAACTAATGAAAAACTGTTTATT. The chain links TRBV20-1 to TRBJ1-4; D remains unclear. This CDR3 spans 14 amino acids. The germline V gene has CDR1 DFQATT and CDR2 SNEGSKA (reference sequence). V dropped 3 bases and J dropped 0 bases, with 8 bases sitting between them.

A few counts support this clonotype. The chain couples TRBV7-9 to TRBJ1-3; D gene unclear. V lost 11 bases and J 2 bases, leaving 10 bases between the germline ends. CDR3 length: 12 residues. The V gene's germline CDR1 is SEHNR and CDR2 FQNEAQ (reference sequence). CDR3 DNA sequence: TGTGCCTGGGCGCCAACTGGAAACACCATATATTTT. Its translation is CAWAPTGNTIYF.

The V gene is TRBV6-6, the J gene TRBJ1-5, with D unclear. Trimming shortened V by 5 bases and J by 1 base, and 9 bases separated the two germline ends. The CDR3 is 14 amino acids. Germline CDR1 and CDR2: MNHNY and SVGAGI (reference sequence). CDR3 residues: CASSKRESNQPQHF. As DNA, the CDR3 is TGTGCCAGCAGTAAGAGGGAAAGCAATCAGCCCCAGCATTTT.

The table lists this clonotype with a count of one. This chain joins TRBV12-3 or TRBV12-4 and TRBJ2-7; TRBD1 is a possible D gene (5 bases). The CDR3 contains 14 residues. Trimming took off 4 bases at V and 6 bases at J, with 16 bases between the two ends. This CDR3 reads CASSSQGILFEQYF. CDR3 nucleotide sequence: TGTGCCAGCAGTTCCCAGGGAATCCTCTTCGAGCAGTACTTC.

This clonotype was found many times. The gene calls are TRBV9 and TRBJ2-2; the D is unclear. V was pared by 3 bases and J by 1 base, with 7 bases between. This CDR3 has 14 residues. The germline V gene has CDR1 SGDLS and CDR2 YYNGEE. CDR3 amino acids: CASSGPVNTGELFF. The CDR3 DNA reads as TGTGCCAGCAGCGGGCCAGTGAACACCGGGGAGCTGTTTTTT.